The 23 T cell receptor beta chains presented below share a single source sample, sequenced in a study of shared T cell receptors in the human thymus. TCRdb's table, derived via immunoSEQ multiplex PCR, lists solely in-frame clones and lacks some. The repertoire consists of approximately 730,000 clones, with around 85% occurring once and the leading ten covering 0.008% to 0.011%. These records were also assigned to another study, of human thymus T cells.

Source material: thymocytes. The receptor source for this set is a girl in the first two years of life with a congenital heart defect.

This chain joins TRBV5-8 and TRBJ2-7; the D gene is possibly TRBD2 (6 bases). This CDR3 is built from 15 residues. Trimming removed 4 bases at V and 6 bases at J, with 20 bases between. Per the germline V gene, CDR1 is SGHTS and CDR2 is YDEGEE. CDR3 DNA sequence: TGTGCCAGCAGCCGGGACCCGGCGATGGGAGGCGAGCAGTACTTC. It encodes CASSRDPAMGGEQYF.

CDR3 sequence (DNA): TGTGCCAGCAGTTTCGCCAACTATCAGCCCCAGCATTTT. Protein product: CASSFANYQPQHF. The rearrangement links TRBV27 to TRBJ1-5; D remains unclear. Deletions cut 3 bases from V and 5 bases from J, with 8 bases between. The V gene's germline CDR1 is MNHEY and CDR2 SMNVEV (reference sequence). The CDR3 runs 13 residues.

The V and J genes are TRBV6-5 and TRBJ2-3, with 8 nucleotides matching TRBD2. J lost 4 bases, V lost 5 bases, and 8 bases had no gene match. The CDR3 is 15 amino acids. Germline V gene data show CDR1 as MNHEY and CDR2 as SVGAGI. In nucleotides, the CDR3 is TGTGCCAGCAGTCCTCTCCGGGGGGGCCCAGATACGCAGTATTTT. This codes for CASSPLRGGPDTQYF.

The chain couples TRBV5-1 to TRBJ2-2; TRBD1 matches at 11 bases. Per germline, CDR1 SGHRS and CDR2 YFSETQ. This CDR3 contains 17 residues. V lost 7 bases and J lost 6; bases outside the gene matches: 14. DNA of the CDR3: TGCGCCAGCTACCGACTTGGTGGGACAGGGGGACCCGGGGAGCTGTTTTTT. Translated: CASYRLGGTGGPGELFF.

The CDR3 spells CASSFYGRAHYGYTF. CDR3 bases: TGTGCCAGCAGTTTTTACGGCAGGGCGCACTATGGCTACACCTTC. This chain connects TRBV28 to TRBJ1-2; perhaps TRBD1 as D (5 bases). The V end was cut by 3 bases, the J end by 3 bases, with 14 bases between. There are 15 residues in the CDR3. The germline CDR1 and CDR2 sequences are MDHEN and SYDVKM.

The rearrangement links TRBV9 to TRBJ2-2; a weak D match, TRBD2 (6 bases). This CDR3 is 15 amino acids long. CDR1 and CDR2 from the germline V gene are SGDLS and YYNGEE. V gave up 0 bases and J gave up 4 bases, with 10 bases separating them. CDR3 protein: CASSVGGAFTGELFF. The CDR3 DNA is TGTGCCAGCAGCGTAGGCGGGGCTTTCACCGGGGAGCTGTTTTTT.

The rearrangement joins TRBV5-4 to TRBJ1-1, with 7 positions matching TRBD1. In germline, CDR1 is SGHNT, CDR2 YYREEE (reference sequence). Unmatched junction bases numbered 6, after V lost 0 bases and J lost 4 bases. The CDR3 consists of 15 residues. The CDR3 DNA is TGTGCCAGCAGCTTGGGGACAGGTGGGGGCACTGAAGCTTTCTTT. Translation gives CASSLGTGGGTEAFF.

This chain connects TRBV6-6 to TRBJ1-1; no definite D call. Between the trimmed V and J ends, which lost 6 bases and 11 bases, there was a span of 16 bases. The CDR3 totals 12 residues. The germline V gene encodes CDR1 MNHNY and CDR2 SVGAGI (reference sequence). The CDR3 DNA sequence: TGTGCCAGCAGCTCCCTCTTGGAGGTGGCTTTCTTT. Its translation is CASSSLLEVAFF.

This chain uses TRBV5-1 with TRBJ2-1, with 11 bases matching TRBD2. The CDR3 consists of 17 residues. The germline V gene has CDR1 SGHRS and CDR2 YFSETQ. V shed 7 bases and J 7 bases; nucleotides not matched to a gene: 16. The CDR3, as DNA: TGCGCCAGCTGGGATTTGGCGGCTAGCGGGGGGTATAATGAGCAGTTCTTC. This translates into CASWDLAASGGYNEQFF.

This clone has a single count. V gene TRBV2 combines with J gene TRBJ1-1, with 7 bases lining up with TRBD1. The V gene end was trimmed by 5 bases and the J gene end by 4 bases; junction bases not matched to a gene: 7. This CDR3 region has 14 residues. CDR1 is SNHLY, CDR2 FYNNEI, per germline. The CDR3 region has the DNA TGTGCCAGCAGTAAGGGGACAGTGAGCACTGAAGCTTTCTTT. Translation: CASSKGTVSTEAFF.

V gene TRBV10-1 combines with J gene TRBJ2-1; 12 bases match TRBD2. Germline trimming cut 4 bases from V and 6 bases from J; bases unmatched to any gene: 7. The germline V gene encodes CDR1 WNHNN and CDR2 SYGVQD (reference sequence). The CDR3 runs 16 residues. The CDR3 is CASSVPGTSGPNEQFF. CDR3 DNA sequence: TGCGCCAGCAGTGTGCCCGGGACTAGCGGGCCCAATGAGCAGTTCTTC.

The rearrangement joins TRBV19 to TRBJ2-7; 10 nucleotides align to TRBD2. The CDR3 runs 16 residues. Germline trimming cut 3 bases from V and 3 bases from J; bases unmatched to any gene: 8. Germline CDR1 LNHDA, CDR2 SQIVND (reference sequence). The DNA for the CDR3 is TGTGCCAGTAGTATCGGGCTAGCGGGGGCCTACTACGAGCAGTACTTC. Its translation: CASSIGLAGAYYEQYF. The complete variable domain, with remaining parts taken from reference TRBV19 and TRBJ2-7, reads DGGITQSPKYLFRKEGQNVTLSCEQNLNHDAMYWYRQDPGQGLRLIYYSQIVNDFQKGDIAEGYSVSREKKESFPLTVTSAQKNPTAFYLCASSIGLAGAYYEQYFGPGTRLTVT.

J is TRBJ2-1 and V is TRBV4-3; D may be TRBD2 (6 bases). Germline V gene lookup returns CDR1 LGHNA and CDR2 YSLEER. V was clipped by 0 bases and J by 5 bases, with 23 bases between them. The CDR3 has 19 amino acids. The CDR3 bases are TGCGCCAGCAGCCAAGATAAGTTCGGGGGTGAAAAACCCGACAATGAGCAGTTCTTC. Translating it yields CASSQDKFGGEKPDNEQFF.

The chain combines TRBV4-2 with TRBJ1-1; maybe TRBD1 (5 bases). Trimming pared 0 bases from V and 1 base from J, leaving 9 bases between. This CDR3 region has 15 residues. CDR1 and CDR2 (germline): LGHNA, YNFKEQ. The CDR3 DNA sequence: TGTGCCAGCAGCCAAGATGGGGCCCAGAACACTGAAGCTTTCTTT. Translating gives CASSQDGAQNTEAFF.

This chain uses TRBV29-1 with TRBJ1-2; TRBD1 matches at 7 bases. The CDR3 loop spans 15 amino acids. Germline V lookup: CDR1 SQVTM, CDR2 ANQGSEA. Trimming at V came to 6 bases and at J to 3 bases, leaving 13 bases not matched to a gene. The DNA for the CDR3 is TGCAGCGTCGCCATGGGTTACAGGGGTTACTATGGCTACACCTTC. As protein: CSVAMGYRGYYGYTF.

The sample holds a few counts of this clone. This sample includes further DNA sequences coding for the same CDR3. The chain is built from TRBV7-9 and TRBJ1-1; D gene ambiguous. Trimming shortened V by 8 bases and J by 1 base, and 17 bases separated the two germline ends. CDR3 size: 15 residues. CDR1 and CDR2 from the germline V gene are SEHNR and FQNEAQ (reference sequence). The CDR3 bases are TGTGCCAGCTCGTTGTCGGGCGGGCCGAACACTGAAGCTTTCTTT. This codes for CASSLSGGPNTEAFF.

This sequence joins TRBV28 and TRBJ2-7; a possible D gene is TRBD1 (6 bases). There are 14 residues in the CDR3. Germline CDR1 MDHEN, CDR2 SYDVKM. Trimming shortened V by 5 bases and J by 6 bases, and 17 bases separated the two germline ends. The CDR3 DNA reads TGTGCCAGCAGTATAAACAGGGTCGATGGCGAGCAGTACTTC. Its protein product is CASSINRVDGEQYF.

This chain joins TRBV5-1 and TRBJ2-1; D remains unclear. CDR3 length: 13 residues. V dropped 0 bases and J dropped 7 bases, with 8 bases sitting between them. The germline CDR1 and CDR2 sequences are SGHRS and YFSETQ. The CDR3 sequence is CASSLVFGNEQFF. CDR3 in DNA: TGCGCCAGCAGCTTGGTGTTCGGGAATGAGCAGTTCTTC.

CDR3 coding DNA: TGTGCCAGCAGCCGACCTGACAGGGGGCAGAGCACTGAAGCTTTCTTT. Amino acids: CASSRPDRGQSTEAFF. The rearrangement links TRBV2 to TRBJ1-1, with 10 bases aligning to TRBD1. Looked up from germline, CDR1 is SNHLY and CDR2 is FYNNEI. This CDR3 region has 16 residues. Trimming took 6 bases from V and 4 from J; bases not matched to a gene: 11.

The chain couples TRBV19 to TRBJ1-1; the D is unclear. The V gene lost 6 bases and the J gene lost 2 bases, with 10 bases spanning the gap. The CDR3 length is 13 residues. Germline V CDR1 and CDR2: LNHDA, SQIVND (reference sequence). The CDR3 nucleotides are TGTGCCAGTAGGCGGCAGAGAAACACTGAAGCTTTCTTT. Translated, it gives CASRRQRNTEAFF. The full variable domain, rest sourced from reference TRBV19 and TRBJ1-1, is DGGITQSPKYLFRKEGQNVTLSCEQNLNHDAMYWYRQDPGQGLRLIYYSQIVNDFQKGDIAEGYSVSREKKESFPLTVTSAQKNPTAFYLCASRRQRNTEAFFGQGTRLTVV.

The chain is built from TRBV4-3 and TRBJ2-1, with 7 bases matching TRBD1. This CDR3 comprises 15 residues. Germline-derived CDR1 and CDR2 are LGHNA and YSLEER. After removal of 3 bases from V and 7 bases from J, the junction contained 9 bases not matched to a gene. CDR3 DNA sequence: TGCGCCAGCAGCCAGGGCAGGGGGATTGTGAATGAGCAGTTCTTC. It is translated as CASSQGRGIVNEQFF.

The V call is TRBV5-1, the J call TRBJ2-7; a weak D match, TRBD1 (7 bases). The V gene lost 3 bases and the J gene lost 2 bases, with 18 bases spanning the gap. The germline V gene encodes CDR1 SGHRS and CDR2 YFSETQ. This CDR3 contains 16 residues. CDR3 coding DNA: TGCGCCAGCAGCTCCCTAAACAGGGGAGGACCCTACGAGCAGTACTTC. Its translation: CASSSLNRGGPYEQYF.

The chain carries TRBV5-6 and TRBJ2-5; maybe TRBD1 (5 bases). Germline V CDR1 and CDR2: SGHDT, YYEEEE. The CDR3 loop spans 15 amino acids. V was pared by 0 bases and J by 0 bases, with 9 bases between. The CDR3, as DNA: TGTGCCAGCAGCTTGGAGGACAATAACCAAGAGACCCAGTACTTC. Protein: CASSLEDNNQETQYF.